A single sample gave rise to the 21 T cell receptor beta chains below, sequenced in a study of cytomegalovirus exposure and HLA in healthy donors. The study ran its PCR with 60 Vbeta and 13 Jbeta primers. TCRdb's copy holds only in-frame clones and misses some; the assay was immunoSEQ multiplex PCR. The data show roughly 200,000 clones, about 78% seen once. Material for sequencing was PBMCs. These receptors were obtained from a woman in her 30s in good health and CMV-seronegative.

The J gene is TRBJ2-3, the V gene TRBV4-2; TRBD2 is a possible D gene (6 bases). The CDR3 is 16 residues long. Germline V gives CDR1 LGHNA, CDR2 YNFKEQ. Trimming removed 0 bases from V and 1 base from J, with 11 bases in between. CDR3: CASSQDEGTGTDTQYF. For the CDR3, the DNA is TGTGCCAGCAGCCAAGATGAAGGGACTGGCACAGATACGCAGTATTTT.

This clone was detected only a few times. In DNA form, the CDR3 reads TGCAGTGCCTTGAACACTGAAGCTTTCTTT. Translating gives CSALNTEAFF. The chain employs TRBV20-1 and TRBJ1-1; no clear D. Germline CDR1 reads DFQATT; CDR2 reads SNEGSKA (reference sequence). This CDR3 spans 10 amino acids. V was cut by 6 bases and J by 0 bases, with 2 bases left in between.

The chain uses TRBV5-6 and TRBJ2-7; 9 positions agree with TRBD1. This CDR3 contains 15 residues. V shed 3 bases, J shed 6 bases, and the junction held 10 bases outside the gene matches. Germline assignment: CDR1 SGHDT and CDR2 YYEEEE. Here the CDR3 reads CASSSRQGVAREQYF. CDR3 in DNA: TGTGCCAGCAGCTCACGACAGGGGGTTGCCCGCGAGCAGTACTTC.

The gene calls are TRBV14 and TRBJ2-5, with D possibly being TRBD1 (5 bases). The DNA matches TRBJ2-7 better at its end, which makes the J call doubtful. CDR1 and CDR2 from the germline V gene are SGHDN and FVKESK. This CDR3 comprises 16 residues. The CDR3 nucleotides are TGTGCCAGCAGCCAATTTGGACACCTCAGCTCCTACGAGCAGTACTTC. The encoded protein is CASSQFGHLSSYEQYF.

V is TRBV5-6 and J is TRBJ1-1; D gene ambiguous. The V gene's germline CDR1 is SGHDT and CDR2 YYEEEE. V shed 0 bases and J shed 5 bases, with 11 bases lying between them. The CDR3 is 14 amino acids. The CDR3 nucleotides read TGTGCCAGCAGCTTGGGAGGGTTTCGAACTGAAGCTTTCTTT. Translating gives CASSLGGFRTEAFF.

V and J are TRBV5-1 and TRBJ2-1; 9 nucleotides match TRBD2. The CDR3 consists of 16 residues. V shed 2 bases, J shed 8 bases, and the junction held 11 bases outside the gene matches. Germline CDR1 is SGHRS and CDR2 is YFSETQ. The CDR3 protein is CASSFDTGTSHDEQFF. CDR3 in DNA: TGCGCCAGCAGCTTTGACACCGGGACTAGCCATGATGAGCAGTTCTTC.

The chain carries TRBV19 and TRBJ1-1; D gene ambiguous. CDR3 length: 15 residues. Between the trimmed V and J ends, which lost 5 bases and 0 bases, there was a span of 13 bases. CDR1 and CDR2 from the germline V gene are LNHDA and SQIVND (reference sequence). In DNA form, the CDR3 reads TGTGCCAGTAGTCCAAGCGGTAACATGAACACTGAAGCTTTCTTT. Translation gives CASSPSGNMNTEAFF.

This clone appeared a few times. The gene calls are TRBV7-9 and TRBJ1-4; 9 bases are shared with TRBD1. The length of the CDR3 is 15 residues. V lost 5 bases, J lost 8 bases, and 9 bases stayed unmatched. Germline-derived CDR1 and CDR2 are SEHNR and FQNEAQ (reference sequence). Here the CDR3 reads CASSPPDRGWEKLFF. In DNA form, the CDR3 reads TGTGCCAGCAGCCCTCCGGACAGGGGATGGGAAAAACTGTTTTTT.

The chain has TRBV19 and TRBJ1-1; a weak D match, TRBD1 (5 bases). The germline V and J ends were trimmed by 6 bases and 1 base, with 9 bases remaining between them. The CDR3 is 13 residues long. Germline V CDR1 and CDR2: LNHDA, SQIVND (reference sequence). DNA of the CDR3: TGTGCCAGTAGCCGACAGACGAACACTGAAGCTTTCTTT. Its protein product is CASSRQTNTEAFF.

V is TRBV4-1 and J is TRBJ1-5; TRBD1 agrees at 7 bases. Trimming removed 2 bases from V and 7 bases from J; junction bases left unmatched: 8. This CDR3 has 15 residues. Germline CDR1 reads MGHRA; CDR2 reads YSYEKL. The CDR3 protein is CASSQWDSMGQPQHF. The CDR3 nucleotides read TGCGCCAGCAGCCAATGGGACAGTATGGGCCAGCCCCAGCATTTT.

The gene calls are TRBV4-1 and TRBJ2-1; tentatively, D is TRBD1 (5 bases). Germline V gives CDR1 MGHRA, CDR2 YSYEKL. V was pared by 1 base and J by 8 bases, with 18 bases between. There are 16 residues in the CDR3. This chain's CDR3 is CASSQVNRPNVHEQFF. CDR3 nucleotide sequence: TGCGCCAGCAGCCAAGTCAACAGGCCGAACGTCCATGAGCAGTTCTTC.

As concerns this clone: The sample carries other DNA sequences with the same CDR3. The chain joins TRBV30 to TRBJ1-5; D not certain. The CDR3 contains 13 residues. Trimming pared 0 bases from V and 4 bases from J, leaving 7 bases between. Germline V lookup: CDR1 GTSNPN, CDR2 SVGIG (reference sequence). The CDR3 DNA sequence: TGTGCCTGGAGTGTAAGAGGGAATCAGCCCCAGCATTTT. It codes for CAWSVRGNQPQHF.

The chain links TRBV28 to TRBJ2-3, with 7 bases that match TRBD2. The junction had 14 bases not matched to a gene; V was cut back by 5 bases and J by 3 bases. CDR1 MDHEN and CDR2 SYDVKM come from the germline V gene. This CDR3 has 17 amino acids. The CDR3 reads CASSPLKVAGRTDTQYF. CDR3 DNA: TGTGCCAGCAGTCCCCTCAAAGTAGCGGGTAGGACAGATACGCAGTATTTT.

V is TRBV19 and J is TRBJ2-2; possibly TRBD2 for D (5 bases). The V end lost 2 bases, the J end lost 6 bases, and 13 bases lay between the germline ends. CDR3 size: 15 residues. CDR1 and CDR2 from the germline V gene are LNHDA and SQIVND (reference sequence). As DNA, the CDR3 is TGTGCCAGTAGTATAACTCCGAGGGTCCCCGGGGAGCTGTTTTTT. Translated: CASSITPRVPGELFF.

The chain carries TRBV6-1 and TRBJ2-1; tentative D call: TRBD1 (6 bases). The CDR3 loop spans 13 amino acids. Germline V gives CDR1 MNHNS, CDR2 SASEGT. Trimming shortened V by 11 bases and J by 3 bases, and 14 bases separated the two germline ends. As DNA, the CDR3 is TGTGCCGGGGGCCGATTGGGCTACAATGAGCAGTTCTTC. This sequence encodes CAGGRLGYNEQFF.

This clone was recorded a few times. The chain is built from TRBV5-1 and TRBJ1-1, with 7 bases that match TRBD1. Germline loops: CDR1 SGHRS, CDR2 YFSETQ. CDR3 size: 15 residues. V was pared by 1 base and J by 1 base, with 4 bases of the junction left unmatched. The CDR3 DNA sequence: TGCGCCAGCAGCTTGCGAGGGGGCGCGAACACTGAAGCTTTCTTT. It is translated as CASSLRGGANTEAFF.

This chain uses TRBV7-2 with TRBJ2-3; perhaps TRBD1 as D (5 bases). Germline V gene data show CDR1 as SGHTA and CDR2 as FQGNSA. The V end was cut by 4 bases, the J end by 4 bases, with 21 bases between. There are 17 residues in the CDR3. The CDR3 nucleotides read TGTGCCAGCAGCTCCCCTGTAGGGGCTCGGGTCCCAGATACGCAGTATTTT. Amino acids: CASSSPVGARVPDTQYF. Looking up the rest from reference TRBV7-2 and TRBJ2-3 gives the full variable domain: GAGVSQSPSNKVTEKGKDVELRCDPISGHTALYWYRQSLGQGLEFLIYFQGNSAPDKSGLPSDRFSAERTGGSVSTLTIQRTQQEDSAVYLCASSSPVGARVPDTQYFGPGTRLTVL.

V usage is TRBV15 and J usage is TRBJ1-5, with 7 positions matching TRBD1. J was trimmed by 6 bases and V by 8 bases; bases with no gene match: 22. In germline, CDR1 is LNHNV, CDR2 YYDKDF (reference sequence). The CDR3 runs to 18 residues. The CDR3 DNA sequence: TGTGCCACCCGCAAAACCGTGGATCTTACAGGGGAGAGTCAGCCCCAGCATTTT. Its translation is CATRKTVDLTGESQPQHF.

This clone was observed a handful of times. DNA of the CDR3: TGCGCCAGCAGCCAAGGACAGTTTAATCAGCCCCAGCATTTT. Its protein is CASSQGQFNQPQHF. The V gene is TRBV4-1, the J gene TRBJ1-5; D is perhaps TRBD1 (5 bases). CDR3 length: 14 residues. Germline V CDR1 and CDR2: MGHRA, YSYEKL. With 1 base removed from V and 4 bases from J, the gap between germline ends came to 8 bases.

This sequence joins TRBV13 and TRBJ2-2; 7 bases are a match to TRBD2. The germline CDR1 and CDR2 sequences are PRHDT and FYEKMQ (reference sequence). J lost 6 bases, V lost 4 bases, and 2 bases had no gene match. This CDR3 is built from 13 residues. CDR3 DNA sequence: TGTGCCAGCAGCTGGGCGGGAGCCGGGGAGCTGTTTTTT. It translates to CASSWAGAGELFF.

This chain uses TRBV18 with TRBJ2-3; D is undetermined. Looked up from germline, CDR1 is KGHSH and CDR2 is LQKENI. The V end was cut by 3 bases, the J end by 6 bases, with 19 bases between. This CDR3 is built from 16 residues. In DNA form, the CDR3 reads TGTGCCAGCTCACCGGAAGACGGGTTTTATGGGGATACGCAGTATTTT. Its translation: CASSPEDGFYGDTQYF.